What follows is one T cell receptor (beta chain) and its context. The CDR3 has 13 residues. V lost 0 bases and J lost 5, with 9 bases in between. The germline V gene has CDR1 SGHNT and CDR2 YYREEE (reference sequence). This specimen comes from a study of blood T cell repertoires in COVID-19. Libraries were prepared by immunoSEQ multiplex PCR; TCRdb keeps only in-frame clonotypes and omits some of them. The repertoire holds 250,000 to 350,000 clones, with around 88% as singletons. The sequence came from a man younger than 40 with acute or convalescent COVID-19. Material: peripheral blood. J is TRBJ2-7 and V is TRBV5-4; D is perhaps TRBD2 (5 bases). For the CDR3, the DNA is TGTGCCAGCAGCTTGGGTGACGGGGACGAGCAGTACTTC. Its translation: CASSLGDGDEQYF.